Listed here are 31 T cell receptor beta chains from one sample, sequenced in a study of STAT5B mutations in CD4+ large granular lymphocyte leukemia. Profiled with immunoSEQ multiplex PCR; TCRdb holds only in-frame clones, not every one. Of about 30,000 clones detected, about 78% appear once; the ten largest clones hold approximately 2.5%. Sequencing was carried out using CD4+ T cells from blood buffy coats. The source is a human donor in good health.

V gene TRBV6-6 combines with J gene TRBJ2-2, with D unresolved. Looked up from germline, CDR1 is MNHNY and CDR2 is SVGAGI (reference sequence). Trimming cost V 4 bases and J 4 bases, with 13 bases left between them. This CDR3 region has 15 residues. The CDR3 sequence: CASSFSTVGTGELFF. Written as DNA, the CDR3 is TGTGCCAGCAGTTTCTCTACGGTGGGCACCGGGGAGCTGTTTTTT.

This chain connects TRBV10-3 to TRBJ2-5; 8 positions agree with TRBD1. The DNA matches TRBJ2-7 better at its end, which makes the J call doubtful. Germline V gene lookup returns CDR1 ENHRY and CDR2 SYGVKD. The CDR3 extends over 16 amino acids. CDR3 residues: CAISDLAGQATYEQYF. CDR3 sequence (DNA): TGTGCCATCAGTGACCTCGCGGGACAGGCTACCTACGAGCAGTACTTC.

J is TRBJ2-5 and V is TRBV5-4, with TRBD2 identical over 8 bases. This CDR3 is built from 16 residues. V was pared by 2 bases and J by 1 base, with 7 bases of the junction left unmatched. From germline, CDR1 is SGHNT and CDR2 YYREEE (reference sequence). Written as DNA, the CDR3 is TGTGCCAGCAGCTTTGGTAGCGGGGTCGGCCAAGAGACCCAGTACTTC. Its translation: CASSFGSGVGQETQYF.

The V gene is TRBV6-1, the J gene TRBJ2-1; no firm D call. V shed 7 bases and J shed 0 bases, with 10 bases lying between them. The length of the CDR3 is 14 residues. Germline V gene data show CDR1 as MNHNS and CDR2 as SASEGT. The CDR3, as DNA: TGTGCCAGCATGGCACCGAGCTCCTACAATGAGCAGTTCTTC. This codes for CASMAPSSYNEQFF.

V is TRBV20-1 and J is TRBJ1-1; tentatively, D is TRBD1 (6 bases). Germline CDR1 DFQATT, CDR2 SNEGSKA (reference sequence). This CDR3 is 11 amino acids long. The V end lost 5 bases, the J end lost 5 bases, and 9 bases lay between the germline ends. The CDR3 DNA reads TGCAGTGCTGGGGGGCAAACTGAAGCTTTCTTT. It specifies CSAGGQTEAFF.

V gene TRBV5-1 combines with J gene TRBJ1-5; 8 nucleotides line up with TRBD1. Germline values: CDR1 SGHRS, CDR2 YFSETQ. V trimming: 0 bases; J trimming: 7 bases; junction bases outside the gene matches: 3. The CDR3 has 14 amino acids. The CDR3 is CASSLVAGGQPQHF. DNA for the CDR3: TGCGCCAGCAGCTTGGTGGCAGGGGGCCAGCCCCAGCATTTT.

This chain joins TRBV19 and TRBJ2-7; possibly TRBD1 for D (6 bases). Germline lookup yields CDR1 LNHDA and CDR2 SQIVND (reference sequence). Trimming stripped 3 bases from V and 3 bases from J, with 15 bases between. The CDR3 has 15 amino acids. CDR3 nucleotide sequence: TGTGCCAGTAGTATCCAGGCGACAGGAGGCTACGAGCAGTACTTC. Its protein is CASSIQATGGYEQYF. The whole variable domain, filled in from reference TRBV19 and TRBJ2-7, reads DGGITQSPKYLFRKEGQNVTLSCEQNLNHDAMYWYRQDPGQGLRLIYYSQIVNDFQKGDIAEGYSVSREKKESFPLTVTSAQKNPTAFYLCASSIQATGGYEQYFGPGTRLTVT.

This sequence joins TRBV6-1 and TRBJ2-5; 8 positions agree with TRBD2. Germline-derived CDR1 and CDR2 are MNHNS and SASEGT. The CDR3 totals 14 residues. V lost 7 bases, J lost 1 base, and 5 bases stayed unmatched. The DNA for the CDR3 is TGTGCCAGCACTAGAAGCGGGGGCCAAGAGACCCAGTACTTC. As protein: CASTRSGGQETQYF.

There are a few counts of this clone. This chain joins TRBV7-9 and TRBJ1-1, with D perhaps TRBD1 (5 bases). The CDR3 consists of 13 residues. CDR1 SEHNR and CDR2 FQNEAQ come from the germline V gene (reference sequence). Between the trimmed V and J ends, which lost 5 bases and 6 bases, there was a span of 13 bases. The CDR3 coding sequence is TGTGCCAGCAGCCTCGTCGCGGGGGCTGAAGCTTTCTTT. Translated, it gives CASSLVAGAEAFF.

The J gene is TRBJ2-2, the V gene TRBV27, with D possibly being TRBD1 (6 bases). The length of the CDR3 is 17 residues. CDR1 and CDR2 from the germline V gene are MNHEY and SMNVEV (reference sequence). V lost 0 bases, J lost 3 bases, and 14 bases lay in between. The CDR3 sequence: CASSLSRQGYDTGELFF. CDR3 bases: TGTGCCAGCAGTTTATCCCGGCAGGGGTACGACACCGGGGAGCTGTTTTTT.

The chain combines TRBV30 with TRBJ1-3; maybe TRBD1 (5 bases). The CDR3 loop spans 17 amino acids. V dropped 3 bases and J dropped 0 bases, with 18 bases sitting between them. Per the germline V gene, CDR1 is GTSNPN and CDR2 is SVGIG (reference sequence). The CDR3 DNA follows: TGTGCCTGGAGCCGGTCCCTCACAGGCCTCTCTGGAAACACCATATATTTT. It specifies CAWSRSLTGLSGNTIYF.

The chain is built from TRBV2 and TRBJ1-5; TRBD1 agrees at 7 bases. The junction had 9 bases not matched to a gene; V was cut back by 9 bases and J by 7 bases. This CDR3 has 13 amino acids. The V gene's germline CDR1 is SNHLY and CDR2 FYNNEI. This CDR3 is CASTSGGKQPQHF. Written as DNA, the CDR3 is TGTGCCAGTACTTCAGGGGGGAAACAGCCCCAGCATTTT.

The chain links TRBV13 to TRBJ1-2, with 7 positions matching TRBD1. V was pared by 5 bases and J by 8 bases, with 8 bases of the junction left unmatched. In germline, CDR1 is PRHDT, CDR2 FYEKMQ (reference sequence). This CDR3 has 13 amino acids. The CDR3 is CASSRYRGEGYTF. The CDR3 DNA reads TGTGCCAGCAGCAGATACAGGGGAGAGGGCTACACCTTC.

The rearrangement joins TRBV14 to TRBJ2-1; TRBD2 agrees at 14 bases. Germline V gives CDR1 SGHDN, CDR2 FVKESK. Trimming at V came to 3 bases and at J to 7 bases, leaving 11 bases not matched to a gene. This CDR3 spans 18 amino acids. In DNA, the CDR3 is TGTGCCAGCAGCCATGGGACTAGCGGGAGTCTGTTAAGAAATGAGCAGTTCTTC. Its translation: CASSHGTSGSLLRNEQFF.

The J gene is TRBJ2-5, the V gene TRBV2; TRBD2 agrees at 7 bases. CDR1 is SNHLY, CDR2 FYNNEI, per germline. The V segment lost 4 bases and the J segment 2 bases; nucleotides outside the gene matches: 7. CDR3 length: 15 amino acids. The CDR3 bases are TGTGCCAGCAGTGGTCCTAGCGGAGCACAAGAGACCCAGTACTTC. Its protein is CASSGPSGAQETQYF.

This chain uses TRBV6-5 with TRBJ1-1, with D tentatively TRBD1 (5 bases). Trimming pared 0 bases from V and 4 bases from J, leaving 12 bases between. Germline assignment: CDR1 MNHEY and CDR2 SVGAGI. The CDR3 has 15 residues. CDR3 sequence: CASSYSIPGPTEAFF. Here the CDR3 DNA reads TGTGCCAGCAGTTACTCGATTCCGGGGCCCACTGAAGCTTTCTTT.

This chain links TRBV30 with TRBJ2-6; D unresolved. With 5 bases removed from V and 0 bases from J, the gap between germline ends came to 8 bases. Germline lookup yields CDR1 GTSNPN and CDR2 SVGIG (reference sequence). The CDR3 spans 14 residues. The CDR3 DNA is TGTGCCTGGTCGTGGGACTCTGGGGCCAACGTCCTGACTTTC. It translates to CAWSWDSGANVLTF.

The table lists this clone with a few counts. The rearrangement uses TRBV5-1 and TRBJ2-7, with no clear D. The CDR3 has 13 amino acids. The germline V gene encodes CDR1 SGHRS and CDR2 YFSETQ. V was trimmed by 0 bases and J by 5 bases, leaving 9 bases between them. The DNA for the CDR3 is TGCGCCAGCAGCTTGGGGCGCAACGACGAGCAGTACTTC. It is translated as CASSLGRNDEQYF.

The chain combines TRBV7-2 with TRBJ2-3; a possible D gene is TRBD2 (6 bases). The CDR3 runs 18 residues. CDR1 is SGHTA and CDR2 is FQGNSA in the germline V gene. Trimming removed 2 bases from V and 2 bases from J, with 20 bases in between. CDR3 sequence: CASSLSSGAGFITDTQYF. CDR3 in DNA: TGTGCCAGCAGCTTATCAAGTGGGGCGGGGTTCATCACAGATACGCAGTATTTT.

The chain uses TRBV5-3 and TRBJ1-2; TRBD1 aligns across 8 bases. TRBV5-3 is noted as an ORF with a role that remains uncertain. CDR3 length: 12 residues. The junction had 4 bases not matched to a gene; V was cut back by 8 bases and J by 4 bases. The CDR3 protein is CASETGGYGYTF. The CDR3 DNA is TGTGCCAGCGAAACAGGGGGCTATGGCTACACCTTC.

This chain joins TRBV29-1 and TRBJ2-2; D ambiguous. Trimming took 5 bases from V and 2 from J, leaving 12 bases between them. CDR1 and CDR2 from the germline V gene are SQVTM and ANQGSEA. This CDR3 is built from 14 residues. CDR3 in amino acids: CSVRESRNTGELFF. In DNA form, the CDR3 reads TGCAGCGTTAGGGAATCGCGTAACACCGGGGAGCTGTTTTTT.

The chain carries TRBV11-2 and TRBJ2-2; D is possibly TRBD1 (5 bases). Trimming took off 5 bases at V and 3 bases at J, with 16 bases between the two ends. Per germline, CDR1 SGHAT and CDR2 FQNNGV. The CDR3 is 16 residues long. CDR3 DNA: TGTGCCAGCAGCCCCGGGTGGGGCCCCGACACCGGGGAGCTGTTTTTT. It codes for CASSPGWGPDTGELFF.

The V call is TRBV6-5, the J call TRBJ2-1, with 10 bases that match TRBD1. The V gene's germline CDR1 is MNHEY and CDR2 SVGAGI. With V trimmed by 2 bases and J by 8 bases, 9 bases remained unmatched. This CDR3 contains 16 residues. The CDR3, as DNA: TGTGCCAGCAGTTACCGGCCGGGGACAGGGGAACATGAGCAGTTCTTC. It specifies CASSYRPGTGEHEQFF.

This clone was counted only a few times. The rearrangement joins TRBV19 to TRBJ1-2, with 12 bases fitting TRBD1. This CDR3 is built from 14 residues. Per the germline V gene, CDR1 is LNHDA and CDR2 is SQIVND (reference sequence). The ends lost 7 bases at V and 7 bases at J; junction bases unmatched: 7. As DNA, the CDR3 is TGTGCCAGTACCCGGGGACAGGGGGCTGGTGGCTACACCTTC. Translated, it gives CASTRGQGAGGYTF.

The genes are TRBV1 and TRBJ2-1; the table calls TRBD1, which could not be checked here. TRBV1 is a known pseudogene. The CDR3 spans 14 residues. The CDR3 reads CTSSQDQGANEQFF. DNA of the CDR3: TGCACCAGCAGCCAAGATCAGGGGGCGAATGAGCAGTTCTTC.

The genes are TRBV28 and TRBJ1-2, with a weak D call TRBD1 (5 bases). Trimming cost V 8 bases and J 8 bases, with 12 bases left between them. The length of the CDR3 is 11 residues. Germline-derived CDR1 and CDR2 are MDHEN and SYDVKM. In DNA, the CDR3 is TGTGCCAGCGGCAGGGCGGGGGGCTACACCTTC. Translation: CASGRAGGYTF.

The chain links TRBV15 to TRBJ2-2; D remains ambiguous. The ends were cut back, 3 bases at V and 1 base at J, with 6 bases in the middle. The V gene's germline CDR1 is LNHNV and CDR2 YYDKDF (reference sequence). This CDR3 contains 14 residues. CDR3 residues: CATSRAGNTGELFF. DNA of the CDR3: TGTGCCACCAGCAGGGCAGGGAACACCGGGGAGCTGTTTTTT.

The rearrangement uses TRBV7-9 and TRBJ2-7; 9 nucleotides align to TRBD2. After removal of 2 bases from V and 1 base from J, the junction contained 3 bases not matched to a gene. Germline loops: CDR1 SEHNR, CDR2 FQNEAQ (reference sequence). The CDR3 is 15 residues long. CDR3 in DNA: TGTGCCAGCAGCTTATCGACTAGCGGATCCTACGAGCAGTACTTC. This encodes CASSLSTSGSYEQYF. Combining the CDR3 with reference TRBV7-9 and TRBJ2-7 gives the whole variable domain DTGVSQNPRHKITKRGQNVTFRCDPISEHNRLYWYRQTLGQGPEFLTYFQNEAQLEKSRLLSDRFSAERPKGSFSTLEIQRTEQGDSAMYLCASSLSTSGSYEQYFGPGTRLTVT.

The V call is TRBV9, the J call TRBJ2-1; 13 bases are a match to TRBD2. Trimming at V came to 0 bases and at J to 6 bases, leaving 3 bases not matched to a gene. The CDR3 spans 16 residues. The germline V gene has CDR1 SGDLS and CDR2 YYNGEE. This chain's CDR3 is CASSVGGTSGTNEQFF. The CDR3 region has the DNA TGTGCCAGCAGCGTAGGCGGGACTAGCGGGACCAATGAGCAGTTCTTC.

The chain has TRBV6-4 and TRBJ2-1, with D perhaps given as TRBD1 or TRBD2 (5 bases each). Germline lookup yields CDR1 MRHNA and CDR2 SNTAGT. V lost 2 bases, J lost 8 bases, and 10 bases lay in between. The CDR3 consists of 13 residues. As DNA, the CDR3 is TGTGCCAGCAGTGACCAGGGACGGGATGAGCAGTTCTTC. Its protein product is CASSDQGRDEQFF.

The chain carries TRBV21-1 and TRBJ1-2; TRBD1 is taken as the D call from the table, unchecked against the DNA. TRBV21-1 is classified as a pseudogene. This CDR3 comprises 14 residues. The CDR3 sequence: CASSPTGTNYGYTF. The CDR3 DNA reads TGTGCCAGCTCCCCGACAGGTACTAACTATGGCTACACCTTC.